This record looks at one T cell receptor beta chain sequence and its context. Antigen specificity is unknown. This specimen comes from a study of beta chain features in type 1 diabetes. The CDR3 totals 14 residues. Per the germline V gene, CDR1 is SGHTA and CDR2 is FQGNSA. Deletions cut 3 bases from V and 2 bases from J, with 10 bases between. Study conclusions and caveats: A moderate, significant TCRB CDR3 shortening appeared in type 1 diabetes across four CD4+ subsets.

TCRB transcripts that were expressed got sequenced, as all of the isolated RNA had been reverse transcribed. Sequencing was performed with immunoSEQ multiplex PCR; in TCRdb, only in-frame clones are kept and a portion is missing. There are under 400,000 clones in the sample; over 9.5% occur only once, and 0.0095% to 0.012% lies in the top ten. Source material: naive CD4+ T cells from blood. The chain uses TRBV7-2 and TRBJ1-2; D is uncertain. This clonotype was obtained from a woman aged 18-29 years with type 1 diabetes. The CDR3 DNA reads as TGTGCCAGCAGCTTGGGCAGTCACAACTATGGCTACACCTTC. Amino acid sequence: CASSLGSHNYGYTF.